The 4 T cell receptor beta chains reported below all come from one sample, sequenced in a study of T cell changes during pregnancy in multiple sclerosis. The table came from immunoSEQ multiplex PCR; TCRdb's copy has only in-frame clones and leaves some out. The sample has 90,000 to 95,000 clones; approximately 92% are singletons. Material: peripheral blood, obtained in the first trimester of pregnancy. The receptors derive from a female donor with multiple sclerosis, enrolled in a pregnancy study.

This clone came up a few times. The chain joins TRBV15 to TRBJ1-2; D unclear. Germline V CDR1 and CDR2: LNHNV, YYDKDF (reference sequence). This CDR3 has 14 residues. The ends were cut back, 3 bases at V and 7 bases at J, with 15 bases in the middle. CDR3 sequence reads: CATSRALAGSGYTF. The CDR3 region has the DNA TGTGCCACCAGCAGGGCCCTCGCGGGGAGTGGCTACACCTTC.

V and J are TRBV13 and TRBJ1-6; possible D gene TRBD1, 6 bases. CDR3 length: 19 residues. V was cut by 0 bases and J by 0 bases, with 15 bases left in between. The germline CDR1 and CDR2 sequences are PRHDT and FYEKMQ (reference sequence). The CDR3 loop is CASSLGGDTMSSYNSPLHF. The CDR3 DNA reads TGTGCCAGCAGCTTAGGAGGGGACACTATGAGCTCCTATAATTCACCCCTCCACTTT.

The chain links TRBV2 to TRBJ1-5; no definite D call. CDR1 and CDR2 (germline): SNHLY, FYNNEI. Trimming removed 8 bases at V and 4 bases at J, with 18 bases between. This CDR3 comprises 15 residues. DNA for the CDR3: TGTGCCAGCCACCCGTATGGAGGCACGAATCAGCCCCAGCATTTT. Its protein product is CASHPYGGTNQPQHF. Supplemented by reference TRBV2 and TRBJ1-5, the full variable domain reads EPEVTQTPSHQVTQMGQEVILRCVPISNHLYFYWYRQILGQKVEFLVSFYNNEISEKSEIFDDQFSVERPDGSNFTLKIRSTKLEDSAMYFCASHPYGGTNQPQHFGDGTRLSIL.

V usage is TRBV19 and J usage is TRBJ2-7; maybe TRBD2 (6 bases). Germline loops: CDR1 LNHDA, CDR2 SQIVND (reference sequence). The CDR3 runs 13 residues. Trimming cost V 5 bases and J 6 bases, with 14 bases left between them. CDR3 nucleotides: TGTGCCAGTAGTCTCGACTGGGAGGTCGAGCAGTACTTC. Translation gives CASSLDWEVEQYF. The full variable domain, in which reference TRBV19 and TRBJ2-7 provide the parts outside the CDR3, is DGGITQSPKYLFRKEGQNVTLSCEQNLNHDAMYWYRQDPGQGLRLIYYSQIVNDFQKGDIAEGYSVSREKKESFPLTVTSAQKNPTAFYLCASSLDWEVEQYFGPGTRLTVT.